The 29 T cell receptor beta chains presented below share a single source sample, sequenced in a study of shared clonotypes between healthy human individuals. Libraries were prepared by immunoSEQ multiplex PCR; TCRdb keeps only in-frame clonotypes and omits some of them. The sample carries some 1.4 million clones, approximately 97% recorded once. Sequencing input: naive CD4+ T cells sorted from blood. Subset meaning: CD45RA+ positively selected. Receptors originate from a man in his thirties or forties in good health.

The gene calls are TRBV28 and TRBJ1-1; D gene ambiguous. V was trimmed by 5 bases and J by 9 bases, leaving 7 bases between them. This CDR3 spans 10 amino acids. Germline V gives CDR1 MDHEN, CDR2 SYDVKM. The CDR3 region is CASSGSKAFF. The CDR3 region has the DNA TGTGCCAGCAGTGGTAGTAAAGCTTTCTTT.

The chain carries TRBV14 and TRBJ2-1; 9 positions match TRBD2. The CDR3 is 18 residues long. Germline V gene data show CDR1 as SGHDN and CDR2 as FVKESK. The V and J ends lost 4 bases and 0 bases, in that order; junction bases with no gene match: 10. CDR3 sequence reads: CASSPTTSGIISYNEQFF. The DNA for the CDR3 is TGTGCCAGCAGCCCCACGACTAGCGGCATTATCTCCTACAATGAGCAGTTCTTC.

The CDR3 sequence: CASSPGLAGGTQYF. The DNA for the CDR3 is TGTGCCAGCAGCCCAGGACTAGCGGGAGGGACCCAGTACTTC. The chain joins TRBV11-2 to TRBJ2-5; 14 bases fit TRBD2. Germline CDR1 reads SGHAT; CDR2 reads FQNNGV. The CDR3 loop spans 14 amino acids. Losses at the gene ends were 5 bases for V and 7 bases for J; bases not matched to a gene: 3.

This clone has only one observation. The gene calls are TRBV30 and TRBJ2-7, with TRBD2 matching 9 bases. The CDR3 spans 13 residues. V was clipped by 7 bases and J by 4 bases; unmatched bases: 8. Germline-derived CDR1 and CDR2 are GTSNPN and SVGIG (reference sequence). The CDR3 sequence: CASEAGGFYEQYF. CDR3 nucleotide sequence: TGTGCCTCTGAAGCGGGAGGCTTTTACGAGCAGTACTTC.

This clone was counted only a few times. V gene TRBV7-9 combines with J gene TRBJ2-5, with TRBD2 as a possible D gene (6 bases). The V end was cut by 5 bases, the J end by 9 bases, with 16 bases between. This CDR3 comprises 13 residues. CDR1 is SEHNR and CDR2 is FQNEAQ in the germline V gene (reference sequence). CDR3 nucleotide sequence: TGTGCCAGCAGCGGTCGGGAGAGCGGGTCCCAGTACTTC. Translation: CASSGRESGSQYF.

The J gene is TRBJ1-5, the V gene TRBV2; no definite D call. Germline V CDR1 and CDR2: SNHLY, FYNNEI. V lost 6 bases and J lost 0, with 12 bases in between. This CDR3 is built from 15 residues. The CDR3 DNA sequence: TGTGCCAGCAGGAGGAGGGTTGGTAGCAATCAGCCCCAGCATTTT. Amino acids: CASRRRVGSNQPQHF.

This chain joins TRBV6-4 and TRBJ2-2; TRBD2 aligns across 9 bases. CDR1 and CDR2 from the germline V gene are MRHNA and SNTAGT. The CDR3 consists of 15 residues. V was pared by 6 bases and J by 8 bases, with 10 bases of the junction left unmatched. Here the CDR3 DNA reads TGTGCCAGCAGCCGAGAGAGCGGGAGGAGGGGGGAGCTGTTTTTT. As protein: CASSRESGRRGELFF.

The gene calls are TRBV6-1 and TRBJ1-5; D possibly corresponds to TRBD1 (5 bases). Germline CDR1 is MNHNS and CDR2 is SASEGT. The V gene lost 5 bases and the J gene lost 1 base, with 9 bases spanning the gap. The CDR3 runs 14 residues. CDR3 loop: CASSSRDSNQPQHF. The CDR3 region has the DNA TGTGCCAGCAGTAGCCGGGACAGCAATCAGCCCCAGCATTTT.

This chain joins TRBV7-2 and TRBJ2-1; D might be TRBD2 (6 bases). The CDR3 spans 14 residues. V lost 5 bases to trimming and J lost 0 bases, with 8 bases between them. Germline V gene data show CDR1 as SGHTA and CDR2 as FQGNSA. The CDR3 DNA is TGTGCCAGCAGCAAGGAGGGCTCCTACAATGAGCAGTTCTTC. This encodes CASSKEGSYNEQFF.

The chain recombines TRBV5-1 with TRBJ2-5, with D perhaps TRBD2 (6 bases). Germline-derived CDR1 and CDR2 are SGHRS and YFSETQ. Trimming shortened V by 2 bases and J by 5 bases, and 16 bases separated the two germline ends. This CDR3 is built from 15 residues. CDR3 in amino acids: CASSLIGGYEETQYF. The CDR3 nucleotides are TGCGCCAGCAGCTTAATCGGGGGATATGAGGAGACCCAGTACTTC.

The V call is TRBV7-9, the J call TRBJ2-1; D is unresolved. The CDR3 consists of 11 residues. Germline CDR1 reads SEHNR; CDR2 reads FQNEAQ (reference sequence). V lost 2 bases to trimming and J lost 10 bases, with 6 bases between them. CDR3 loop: CASSLPREQFF. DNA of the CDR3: TGTGCCAGCAGCTTACCAAGGGAGCAGTTCTTC.

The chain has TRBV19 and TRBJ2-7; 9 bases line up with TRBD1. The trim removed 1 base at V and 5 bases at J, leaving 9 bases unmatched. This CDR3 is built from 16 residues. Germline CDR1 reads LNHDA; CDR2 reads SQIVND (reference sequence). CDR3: CASSIGRTGEVDEQYF. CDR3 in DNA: TGTGCCAGTAGTATAGGCCGGACAGGGGAGGTCGACGAGCAGTACTTC.

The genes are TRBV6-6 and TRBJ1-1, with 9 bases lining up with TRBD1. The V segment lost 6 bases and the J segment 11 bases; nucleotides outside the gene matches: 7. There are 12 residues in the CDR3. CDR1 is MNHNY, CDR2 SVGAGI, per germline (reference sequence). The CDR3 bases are TGTGCCAGCAGCCCTGGACAGGGGCGGGCTTTCTTT. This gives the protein CASSPGQGRAFF.

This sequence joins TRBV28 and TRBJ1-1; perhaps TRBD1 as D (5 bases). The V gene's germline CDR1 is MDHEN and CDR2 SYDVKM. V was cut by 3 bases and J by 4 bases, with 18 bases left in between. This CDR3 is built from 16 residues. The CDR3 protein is CASSFAQGGSSTEAFF. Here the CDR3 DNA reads TGTGCCAGCAGTTTTGCGCAGGGAGGTTCGAGCACTGAAGCTTTCTTT.

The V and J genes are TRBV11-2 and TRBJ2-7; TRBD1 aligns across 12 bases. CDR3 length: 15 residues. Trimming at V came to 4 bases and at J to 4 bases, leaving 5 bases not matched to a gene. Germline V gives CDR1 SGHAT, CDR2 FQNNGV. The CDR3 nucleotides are TGTGCCAGCAGCTCGCGGGACAGGGGGCCGTACGAGCAGTACTTC. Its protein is CASSSRDRGPYEQYF.

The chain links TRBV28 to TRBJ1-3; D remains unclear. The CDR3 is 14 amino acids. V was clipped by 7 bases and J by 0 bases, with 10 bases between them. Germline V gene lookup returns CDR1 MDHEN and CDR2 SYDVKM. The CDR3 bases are TGTGCCAGCATGCCCAGAAGCTCTGGAAACACCATATATTTT. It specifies CASMPRSSGNTIYF. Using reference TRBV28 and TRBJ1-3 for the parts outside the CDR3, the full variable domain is DVKVTQSSRYLVKRTGEKVFLECVQDMDHENMFWYRQDPGLGLRLIYFSYDVKMKEKGDIPEGYSVSREKKERFSLILESASTNQTSMYLCASMPRSSGNTIYFGEGSWLTVV.

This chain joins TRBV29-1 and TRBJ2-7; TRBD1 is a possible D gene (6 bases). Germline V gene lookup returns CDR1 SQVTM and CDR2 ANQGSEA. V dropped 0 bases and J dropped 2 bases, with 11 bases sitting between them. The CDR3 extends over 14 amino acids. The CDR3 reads CSVEDPRGPYEQYF. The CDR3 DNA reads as TGCAGCGTTGAAGATCCCAGGGGCCCCTACGAGCAGTACTTC.

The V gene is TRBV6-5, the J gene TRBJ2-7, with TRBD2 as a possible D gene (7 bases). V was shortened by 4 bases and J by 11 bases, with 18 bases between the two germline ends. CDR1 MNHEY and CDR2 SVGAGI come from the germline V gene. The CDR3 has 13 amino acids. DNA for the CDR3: TGTGCCAGCAGTTTCCCGGGGGGCGGTGAGAAGTACTTC. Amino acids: CASSFPGGGEKYF.

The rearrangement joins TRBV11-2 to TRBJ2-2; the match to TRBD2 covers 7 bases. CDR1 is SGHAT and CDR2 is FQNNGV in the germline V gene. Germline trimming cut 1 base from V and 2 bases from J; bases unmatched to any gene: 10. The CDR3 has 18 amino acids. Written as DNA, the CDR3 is TGTGCCAGCAGCTTAGTCCACCCAGCGGGACTTAACACCGGGGAGCTGTTTTTT. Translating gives CASSLVHPAGLNTGELFF.

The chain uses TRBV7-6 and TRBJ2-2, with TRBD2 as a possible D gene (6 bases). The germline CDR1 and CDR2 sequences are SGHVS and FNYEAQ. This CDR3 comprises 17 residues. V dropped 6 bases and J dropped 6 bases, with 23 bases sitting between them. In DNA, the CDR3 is TGTGCCAGCAGTCAAAACCCTAGCGTCACACCTCCCGGGGAGCTGTTTTTT. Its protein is CASSQNPSVTPPGELFF. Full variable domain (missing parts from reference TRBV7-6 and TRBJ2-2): GAGVSQSPRYKVTKRGQDVALRCDPISGHVSLYWYRQALGQGPEFLTYFNYEAQQDKSGLPNDRFSAERPEGSISTLTIQRTEQRDSAMYRCASSQNPSVTPPGELFFGEGSRLTVL.

The CDR3 loop reads CASSRQGVHNTDTQYF. Written as DNA, the CDR3 is TGTGCCAGCAGCAGACAGGGTGTCCATAACACAGATACGCAGTATTTT. The chain employs TRBV9 and TRBJ2-3, with 7 bases identical to TRBD1. Trimming took 4 bases from V and 2 from J; bases not matched to a gene: 10. The CDR3 runs 16 residues. Germline V gene sequence: CDR1 SGDLS, CDR2 YYNGEE.

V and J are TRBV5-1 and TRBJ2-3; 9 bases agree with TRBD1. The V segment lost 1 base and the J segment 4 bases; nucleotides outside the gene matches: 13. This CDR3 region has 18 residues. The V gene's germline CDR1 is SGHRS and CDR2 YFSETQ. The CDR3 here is CASSLTFRDRVQADTQYF. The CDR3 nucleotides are TGCGCCAGCAGCTTGACCTTTCGGGACAGGGTTCAGGCAGATACGCAGTATTTT. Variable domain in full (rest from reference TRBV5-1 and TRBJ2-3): KAGVTQTPRYLIKTRGQQVTLSCSPISGHRSVSWYQQTPGQGLQFLFEYFSETQRNKGNFPGRFSGRQFSNSRSEMNVSTLELGDSALYLCASSLTFRDRVQADTQYFGPGTRLTVL.

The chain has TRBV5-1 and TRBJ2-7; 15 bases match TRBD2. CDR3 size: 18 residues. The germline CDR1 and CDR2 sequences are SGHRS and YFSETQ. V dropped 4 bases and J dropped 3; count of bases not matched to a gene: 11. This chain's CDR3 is CASSAGTSGRSLSYEQYF. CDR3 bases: TGCGCCAGCAGCGCCGGGACTAGCGGGAGGTCCTTAAGCTACGAGCAGTACTTC.

The CDR3 DNA reads TGTGCCAGCAGCGTAGTTGCAGGGACGATCAGTACGGGTGAGCAGTTCTTC. Its protein is CASSVVAGTISTGEQFF. The genes are TRBV9 and TRBJ2-1; the D gene could be TRBD1 or TRBD2 (5 bases each). The CDR3 covers 17 residues. V lost 0 bases to trimming and J lost 9 bases, with 22 bases between them. Germline V lookup: CDR1 SGDLS, CDR2 YYNGEE.

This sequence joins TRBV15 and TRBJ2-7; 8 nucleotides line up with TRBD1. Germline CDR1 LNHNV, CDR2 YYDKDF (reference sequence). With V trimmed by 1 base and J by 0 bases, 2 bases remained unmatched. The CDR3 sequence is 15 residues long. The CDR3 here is CATSRGQGISYEQYF. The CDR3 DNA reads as TGTGCCACCAGCAGAGGACAGGGGATCTCCTACGAGCAGTACTTC.

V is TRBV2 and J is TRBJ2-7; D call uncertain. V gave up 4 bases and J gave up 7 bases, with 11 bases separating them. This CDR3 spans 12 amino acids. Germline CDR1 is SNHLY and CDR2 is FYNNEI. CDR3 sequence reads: CASSVALMEQYF. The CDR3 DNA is TGTGCCAGCAGTGTGGCCTTGATGGAGCAGTACTTC.

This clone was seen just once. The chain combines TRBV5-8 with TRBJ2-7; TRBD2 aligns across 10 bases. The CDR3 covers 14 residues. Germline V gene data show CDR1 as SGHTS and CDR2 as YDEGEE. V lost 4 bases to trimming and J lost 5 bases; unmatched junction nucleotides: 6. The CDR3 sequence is CASSRTSGPHEQYF. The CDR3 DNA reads TGTGCCAGCAGCCGGACTAGCGGTCCCCACGAGCAGTACTTC.

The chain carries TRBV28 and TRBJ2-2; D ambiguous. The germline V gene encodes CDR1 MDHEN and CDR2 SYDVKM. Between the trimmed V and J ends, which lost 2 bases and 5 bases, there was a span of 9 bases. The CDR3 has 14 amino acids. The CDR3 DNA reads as TGTGCCAGCAGTTTAGTCGGAAATACCGGGGAGCTGTTTTTT. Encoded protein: CASSLVGNTGELFF. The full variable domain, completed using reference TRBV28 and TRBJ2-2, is DVKVTQSSRYLVKRTGEKVFLECVQDMDHENMFWYRQDPGLGLRLIYFSYDVKMKEKGDIPEGYSVSREKKERFSLILESASTNQTSMYLCASSLVGNTGELFFGEGSRLTVL.

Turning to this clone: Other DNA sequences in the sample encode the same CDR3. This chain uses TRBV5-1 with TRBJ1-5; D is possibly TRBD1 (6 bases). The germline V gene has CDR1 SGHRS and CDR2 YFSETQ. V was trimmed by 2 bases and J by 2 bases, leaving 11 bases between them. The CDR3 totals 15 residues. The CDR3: CASSLGGAGNQPQHF. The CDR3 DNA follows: TGCGCCAGCAGCTTAGGGGGGGCGGGCAATCAGCCCCAGCATTTT.